The 5 T cell receptor beta chains below were found in one sample sequenced in a study of blood T cell repertoires in COVID-19 (dated by TCRdb to 2020 to 2022). Libraries were built with the immunoSEQ multiplex PCR assay. The table was pulled from immuneACCESS by TCRdb, which kept in-frame rearrangements only. Such tables lose some clones; where checked, under half of the loss comes from unresolved V genes, and the rest has no known cause. This sample holds about 430,000 clones; 80% to 90% were observed only once. Of the sample, roughly 0.78% is held by the ten largest clones. Sequenced: peripheral blood. These TCRs come from a man aged 18 to 30 with COVID-19, enrolled during active disease.

V and J are TRBV11-3 and TRBJ2-1; TRBD2 matches 8 bases. Germline V gene sequence: CDR1 SGHNT, CDR2 YENEEA. This CDR3 comprises 15 residues. V gave up 6 bases and J gave up 0 bases; unmatched junction bases: 4. This CDR3 is CASRLSGSSYNEQFF. The CDR3 DNA follows: TGTGCCAGCAGGTTAAGCGGGAGCTCCTACAATGAGCAGTTCTTC.

The chain carries TRBV30 and TRBJ1-1, with D maybe TRBD1 (5 bases). V was cut by 1 base and J by 5 bases, with 8 bases left in between. Germline assignment: CDR1 GTSNPN and CDR2 SVGIG (reference sequence). The CDR3 runs to 12 residues. CDR3 sequence: CAWSDRGTEAFF. CDR3 in DNA: TGTGCCTGGAGTGATCGGGGGACTGAAGCTTTCTTT.

The rearrangement links TRBV11-3 to TRBJ2-3, with 10 bases fitting TRBD2. Germline assignment: CDR1 SGHNT and CDR2 YENEEA. V was clipped by 5 bases and J by 1 base; unmatched bases: 6. CDR3 length: 16 amino acids. The CDR3 bases are TGTGCCAGCAGCACCGGACTAGCGGAACGCACAGATACGCAGTATTTT. Its protein product is CASSTGLAERTDTQYF.

This chain joins TRBV4-2 and TRBJ2-7; 8 nucleotides line up with TRBD2. Germline V lookup: CDR1 LGHNA, CDR2 YNFKEQ. V lost 1 base and J lost 4; bases outside the gene matches: 3. The CDR3 length is 14 residues. CDR3 bases: TGTGCCAGCAGCCAAGGAGCGGGAGTGTACGAGCAGTACTTC. It specifies CASSQGAGVYEQYF.

This chain links TRBV7-6 with TRBJ1-6; 8 nucleotides align to TRBD1. Germline V gene sequence: CDR1 SGHVS, CDR2 FNYEAQ. The V gene end was trimmed by 4 bases and the J gene end by 0 bases; junction bases not matched to a gene: 14. The CDR3 sequence is 20 residues long. In DNA form, the CDR3 reads TGTGCCAGCAGCTACCGTAGAGACAGGGGAGAGGGCTCCTATAATTCACCCCTCCACTTT. Translation gives CASSYRRDRGEGSYNSPLHF.